The subject of this entry is one T cell receptor beta chain. Antigen specificity is unknown. A read error may account for a junction end that differs from germline. The data originate from a study of tumor-infiltrating lymphocytes in primary liver carcinoma. Study-level background: The cohort consisted of patients whose primary liver carcinoma was surgically resected. Men as well as women, aged 30 to 69 years, made up the patients.

Researchers drew blood RNA from unsorted whole blood and extracted germline DNA as well. With a constant-region primer, TCR beta cDNA was made from about 0.55 ug of total RNA. Researchers made the TCR beta libraries by running three nested multiplex PCR rounds with slightly modified ARM-PCR. Investigators reported that the first two PCR rounds, at about 9 cycles each, used TRBV1-TRBV30 forward primers with a C-beta reverse primer. From the multiplex PCR reads, TCRdb called clonotypes with MiXCR, one entry per CDR3 protein. The table has approximately 310,000 distinct CDR3 sequences, 55% to 65% seen once; the top ten hold roughly 9%. The CDR3 is made up of 11 amino acids. Germline V gives CDR1 SQVTM, CDR2 ANQGSEA. Study-wide findings and caveats: Bulk samples went unsorted, so CD4+ and CD8+ repertoires were not compared. Significantly larger top-250-clone fractions were found in tumors than in blood (p = 0.039).

The rearrangement links TRBV29-1 to TRBJ2-7; D is ambiguous. The specimen sequenced was peripheral blood. The receptor was derived from a man aged 35 to 55 with primary liver carcinoma and hepatitis B virus infection. In nucleotides, the CDR3 is TGCAGCGTCCTGTCTGGCTACGGGCAGTACTTC. Its protein product is CSVLSGYGQYF.